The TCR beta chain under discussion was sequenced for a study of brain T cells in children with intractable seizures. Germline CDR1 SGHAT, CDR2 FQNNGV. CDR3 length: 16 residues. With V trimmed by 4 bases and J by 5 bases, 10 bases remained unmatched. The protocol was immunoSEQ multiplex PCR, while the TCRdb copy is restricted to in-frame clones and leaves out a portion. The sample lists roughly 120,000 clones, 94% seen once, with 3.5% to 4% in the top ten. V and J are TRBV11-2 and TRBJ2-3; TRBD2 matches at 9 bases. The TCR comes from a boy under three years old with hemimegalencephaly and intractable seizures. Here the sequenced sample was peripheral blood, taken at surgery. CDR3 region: CASSSPLAGDRDTQYF. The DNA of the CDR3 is TGTGCCAGCAGCTCACCTTTAGCGGGAGATCGAGATACGCAGTATTTT. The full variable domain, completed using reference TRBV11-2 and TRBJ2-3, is EAGVAQSPRYKIIEKRQSVAFWCNPISGHATLYWYQQILGQGPKLLIQFQNNGVVDDSQLPKDRFSAERLKGVDSTLKIQPAKLEDSAVYLCASSSPLAGDRDTQYFGPGTRLTVL.